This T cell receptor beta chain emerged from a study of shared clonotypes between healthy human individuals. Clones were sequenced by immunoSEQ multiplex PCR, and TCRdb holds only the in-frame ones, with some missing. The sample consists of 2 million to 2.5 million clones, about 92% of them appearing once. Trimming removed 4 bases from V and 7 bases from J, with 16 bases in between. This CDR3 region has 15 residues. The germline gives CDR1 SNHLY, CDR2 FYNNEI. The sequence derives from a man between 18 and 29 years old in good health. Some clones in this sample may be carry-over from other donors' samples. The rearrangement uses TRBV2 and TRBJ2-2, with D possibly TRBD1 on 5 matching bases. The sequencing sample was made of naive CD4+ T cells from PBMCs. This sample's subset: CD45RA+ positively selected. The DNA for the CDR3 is TGTGCCAGCAGTGTCGGGCAGGGTAACGTCGGGGAGCTGTTTTTT. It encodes CASSVGQGNVGELFF.